This passage covers 27 T cell receptor beta chains from one sample sequenced in a study of blood T cell repertoires in COVID-19 (TCRdb year 2020). The method behind the library was the immunoSEQ multiplex PCR assay. In its TCRdb copy, this immuneACCESS table keeps in-frame sequences only and misses some clones. Where compared with another copy, unresolved V genes explain less than half of these, and the others have no known cause. This sample gives about 430,000 clones in total; roughly 84% of them show up just once. The ten largest account for 1.4% to 1.5% of the sample. The material sequenced was PBMCs or T cells enriched from blood (not recorded which). Every receptor here comes from a woman in her late teens or twenties who had been exposed to COVID-19.

This clone was seen more than once but under ten times. This chain uses TRBV6-5 with TRBJ2-7; 7 bases are a match to TRBD1. Germline V gives CDR1 MNHEY, CDR2 SVGAGI. This CDR3 contains 15 residues. Losses at the gene ends were 6 bases for V and 0 bases for J; bases not matched to a gene: 8. The CDR3 is CASRDTGAGSYEQYF. In DNA, the CDR3 is TGTGCCAGCAGGGACACAGGGGCGGGCTCCTACGAGCAGTACTTC.

This clone appeared once. This chain connects TRBV27 to TRBJ1-4, with 8 bases that match TRBD1. Looked up from germline, CDR1 is MNHEY and CDR2 is SMNVEV (reference sequence). The CDR3 runs to 14 residues. J gave up 7 bases and V 5 bases, and 6 bases lay outside the gene matches. CDR3 in amino acids: CASSPQGGGEKLFF. The CDR3 DNA sequence: TGTGCCAGCAGTCCACAGGGGGGAGGTGAAAAACTGTTTTTT.

The chain is built from TRBV6-5 and TRBJ1-6; maybe TRBD1 (5 bases). With 9 bases removed from V and 5 bases from J, the gap between germline ends came to 17 bases. CDR3 length equals 15 residues. Germline-derived CDR1 and CDR2 are MNHEY and SVGAGI. Written as DNA, the CDR3 is TGTGCCAGTGGGATGGGGCGGAGAGATAATTCACCCCTCCACTTT. Its protein product is CASGMGRRDNSPLHF.

The chain recombines TRBV4-2 with TRBJ2-7; 8 bases align to TRBD1. Trimming at V came to 0 bases and at J to 3 bases, leaving 4 bases not matched to a gene. Per germline, CDR1 LGHNA and CDR2 YNFKEQ. The CDR3 totals 15 residues. The CDR3, as DNA: TGTGCCAGCAGCCAAGAGGGCACAGGGGGCTACGAGCAGTACTTC. Protein sequence: CASSQEGTGGYEQYF.

The rearrangement links TRBV7-2 to TRBJ1-1; TRBD1 matches at 7 bases. Trimming removed 6 bases from V and 6 bases from J; junction bases left unmatched: 4. This CDR3 contains 12 residues. From germline, CDR1 is SGHTA and CDR2 FQGNSA. CDR3 DNA sequence: TGTGCCAGCAGTTTCACAGGGGCTGAAGCTTTCTTT. It encodes CASSFTGAEAFF.

J is TRBJ2-1 and V is TRBV27; 9 bases map to TRBD1. CDR3 length equals 16 residues. Germline trimming cut 2 bases from V and 2 bases from J; bases unmatched to any gene: 4. The germline V gene encodes CDR1 MNHEY and CDR2 SMNVEV (reference sequence). CDR3 sequence (DNA): TGTGCCAGCAGTTTAGAGGGACAGGGTACCTACAATGAGCAGTTCTTC. It yields the protein CASSLEGQGTYNEQFF.

The chain recombines TRBV5-1 with TRBJ1-3; D remains unclear. The ends were cut back, 5 bases at V and 8 bases at J, with 17 bases in the middle. Germline-derived CDR1 and CDR2 are SGHRS and YFSETQ. The CDR3 length is 14 residues. The CDR3 DNA reads as TGCGCCAGCAGGACGAAGGCGGGAACAGACACCATATATTTT. Translated, it gives CASRTKAGTDTIYF. The entire variable domain, with the rest obtained from reference TRBV5-1 and TRBJ1-3, is as follows: KAGVTQTPRYLIKTRGQQVTLSCSPISGHRSVSWYQQTPGQGLQFLFEYFSETQRNKGNFPGRFSGRQFSNSRSEMNVSTLELGDSALYLCASRTKAGTDTIYFGEGSWLTVV.

The chain combines TRBV5-6 with TRBJ1-2, with D unresolved. This CDR3 is 11 amino acids long. Germline V CDR1 and CDR2: SGHDT, YYEEEE. Trimming removed 2 bases at V and 8 bases at J, with 7 bases between. The CDR3, as DNA: TGTGCCAGCAGCTTTGGGAGAGGCTACACCTTC. It encodes CASSFGRGYTF.

The chain combines TRBV28 with TRBJ2-1, with 9 bases identical to TRBD1. This CDR3 contains 16 residues. With 6 bases clipped from V and 8 bases from J, the junction kept 14 bases outside the gene matches. CDR1 is MDHEN, CDR2 SYDVKM, per germline. The CDR3: CASRPVFRDRVDEQFF. The DNA of the CDR3 is TGTGCCAGCAGGCCAGTGTTTCGGGACAGGGTCGATGAGCAGTTCTTC.

The rearrangement joins TRBV7-9 to TRBJ2-1; possible D gene TRBD1, 6 bases. Germline V gene data show CDR1 as SEHNR and CDR2 as FQNEAQ (reference sequence). The CDR3 totals 16 residues. Trimming removed 5 bases at V and 3 bases at J, with 17 bases between. CDR3 bases: TGTGCCAGCAGCGTAACCGGCACAGGGTTCTACAATGAGCAGTTCTTC. It encodes CASSVTGTGFYNEQFF.

CDR3: CATSTYTGTGTDTQYF. CDR3 coding DNA: TGTGCCACCAGCACATATACCGGGACAGGGACAGATACGCAGTATTTT. The rearrangement uses TRBV15 and TRBJ2-3; 9 bases are shared with TRBD1. Germline trimming cut 4 bases from V and 3 bases from J; bases unmatched to any gene: 8. The CDR3 runs 16 residues. The germline CDR1 and CDR2 sequences are LNHNV and YYDKDF (reference sequence).

The V call is TRBV5-1, the J call TRBJ1-1, with no clear D. V lost 4 bases to trimming and J lost 5 bases, with 15 bases between them. Germline V gives CDR1 SGHRS, CDR2 YFSETQ. The CDR3 has 14 amino acids. The CDR3 region has the DNA TGCGCCAGCAGCCCGCTATATAGCGTAACTGAAGCTTTCTTT. Residues: CASSPLYSVTEAFF.

The chain joins TRBV6-6 to TRBJ1-3; no firm D call. The V end lost 7 bases, the J end lost 1 base, and 14 bases lay between the germline ends. The CDR3 is 15 amino acids. Looked up from germline, CDR1 is MNHNY and CDR2 is SVGAGI (reference sequence). The CDR3 bases are TGTGCCAGCACCCCCGAACTAGTTTCTGGAAACACCATATATTTT. Its protein product is CASTPELVSGNTIYF.

This clone was seen a single time. The CDR3 bases are TGTGCCAGCAGCCAAGGTGGTGCGGGCCCAGGCGAAGCTTTCTTT. Translated: CASSQGGAGPGEAFF. This chain links TRBV3-1 (or the pseudogene TRBV3-2) with TRBJ1-1, with no clear D. The V end was cut by 1 base, the J end by 8 bases, with 17 bases between. CDR3 length: 15 amino acids. Germline V gives CDR1 LGHDT, CDR2 YNNKEL (reference sequence).

The V call is TRBV19, the J call TRBJ2-7, with 8 bases aligning to TRBD1. The CDR3 is 13 residues long. V was clipped by 5 bases and J by 2 bases; unmatched bases: 2. Germline V lookup: CDR1 LNHDA, CDR2 SQIVND (reference sequence). CDR3 coding DNA: TGTGCCAGTAGTCCACAGGGGGCCTACGAGCAGTACTTC. Encoded protein: CASSPQGAYEQYF.

This clone occurred a few times. The chain carries TRBV11-3 and TRBJ2-1, with D maybe TRBD1 (6 bases). CDR3 size: 15 residues. V was pared by 5 bases and J by 3 bases, with 14 bases between. CDR1 and CDR2 from the germline V gene are SGHNT and YENEEA. The CDR3 region has the DNA TGTGCCAGCAGCCCACGAACGGACAGCTACAATGAGCAGTTCTTC. Protein: CASSPRTDSYNEQFF. Together with reference TRBV11-3 and TRBJ2-1, the CDR3 gives the full variable domain: EAGVVQSPRYKIIEKKQPVAFWCNPISGHNTLYWYLQNLGQGPELLIRYENEEAVDDSQLPKDRFSAERLKGVDSTLKIQPAELGDSAVYLCASSPRTDSYNEQFFGPGTRLTVL.

This chain joins TRBV4-2 and TRBJ1-2; D may be TRBD1 (6 bases). The CDR3 contains 15 residues. Germline values: CDR1 LGHNA, CDR2 YNFKEQ. Deletions cut 0 bases from V and 4 bases from J, with 12 bases between. Here the CDR3 reads CASSQERQAPYGYTF. As DNA, the CDR3 is TGTGCCAGCAGCCAAGAGCGACAGGCTCCCTATGGCTACACCTTC.

The J gene is TRBJ2-1, the V gene TRBV5-1, with 11 bases matching TRBD2. Germline V gene data show CDR1 as SGHRS and CDR2 as YFSETQ. The CDR3 loop spans 16 amino acids. V lost 0 bases and J lost 7; bases outside the gene matches: 6. The CDR3 nucleotides read TGCGCCAGCAGCTTGGTTCTAGCGGGGGGCCGGAATGAGCAGTTCTTC. Amino acids: CASSLVLAGGRNEQFF.

V usage is TRBV5-5 and J usage is TRBJ2-7; possible D gene TRBD1, 6 bases. V shed 4 bases and J shed 5 bases, with 16 bases lying between them. The germline gives CDR1 SGHKS, CDR2 YYEKEE (reference sequence). CDR3 length: 14 residues. CDR3 sequence reads: CASSPRTVSNEQYF. The CDR3 coding sequence is TGTGCCAGCAGCCCACGGACAGTGTCCAACGAGCAGTACTTC.

This clone was observed once. The CDR3 is CASSQDRRLRKTQYF. As DNA, the CDR3 is TGTGCCAGCAGCCAAGATCGGCGACTCAGAAAGACCCAGTACTTC. The rearrangement joins TRBV4-2 to TRBJ2-5; D unresolved. There are 15 residues in the CDR3. V was shortened by 0 bases and J by 6 bases, with 14 bases between the two germline ends. Germline V CDR1 and CDR2: LGHNA, YNFKEQ.

The chain carries TRBV6-2 or TRBV6-3 and TRBJ2-7; TRBD1 matches 9 bases. This CDR3 is built from 16 residues. Germline V gives CDR1 MNHEY, CDR2 SVGEGT. Trimming cost V 0 bases and J 6 bases; bases outside gene matches: 9. CDR3: CASSYSLGTGSGEQYF. The CDR3 DNA reads as TGTGCCAGCAGTTACTCACTGGGGACAGGGTCCGGCGAGCAGTACTTC.

This clone has more than one count but fewer than ten. The chain combines TRBV27 with TRBJ1-2; tentatively, D is TRBD1 (5 bases). Between the trimmed V and J ends, which lost 2 bases and 3 bases, there was a span of 7 bases. The CDR3 spans 13 residues. The germline gives CDR1 MNHEY, CDR2 SMNVEV (reference sequence). The CDR3 spells CASSLGADYGYTF. CDR3 nucleotides: TGTGCCAGCAGTTTAGGGGCGGACTATGGCTACACCTTC.

This clone was seen a few times. The chain couples TRBV5-1 to TRBJ2-3, with 15 bases fitting TRBD2. The CDR3 is 21 amino acids. Germline values: CDR1 SGHRS, CDR2 YFSETQ. The J segment lost 2 bases and the V segment lost 3 bases, leaving 16 bases of the junction unmatched. CDR3 nucleotides: TGCGCCAGCAGCTACTCCCCCAACCCCGGGACTAGCGGGGGGAACACAGATACGCAGTATTTT. Its translation: CASSYSPNPGTSGGNTDTQYF.

The rearrangement uses TRBV30 and TRBJ2-7, with D perhaps matching TRBD1 (6 bases). Trimming removed 3 bases at V and 2 bases at J, with 11 bases between. Germline CDR1 GTSNPN, CDR2 SVGIG (reference sequence). The CDR3 is 13 residues long. CDR3 amino acids: CAWRETGTYEQYF. CDR3 nucleotides: TGTGCCTGGAGGGAGACAGGCACCTACGAGCAGTACTTC.

V and J are TRBV7-2 and TRBJ2-1; 10 bases line up with TRBD2. The V gene end was trimmed by 5 bases and the J gene end by 8 bases; junction bases not matched to a gene: 12. Looked up from germline, CDR1 is SGHTA and CDR2 is FQGNSA. The CDR3 is 16 amino acids. The CDR3 spells CASSLDIAGGGDEQFF. CDR3 in DNA: TGTGCCAGCAGCCTAGACATAGCGGGAGGCGGGGATGAGCAGTTCTTC.

The chain links TRBV11-2 to TRBJ1-6, with TRBD1 identical over 8 bases. In germline, CDR1 is SGHAT, CDR2 FQNNGV. J was trimmed by 9 bases and V by 5 bases; bases with no gene match: 6. The CDR3 covers 14 residues. The DNA of the CDR3 is TGTGCCAGCAGCCCAGGACAGGGTTTTTCACCCCTCCACTTT. Amino acid sequence: CASSPGQGFSPLHF.

The rearrangement joins TRBV27 to TRBJ2-1; D gene unclear. Per germline, CDR1 MNHEY and CDR2 SMNVEV (reference sequence). The CDR3 totals 16 residues. V was pared by 3 bases and J by 5 bases, with 17 bases between. The CDR3 loop reads CASSFSSRSPNNEQFF. In DNA form, the CDR3 reads TGTGCCAGCAGTTTCTCTTCTAGGAGCCCCAACAATGAGCAGTTCTTC.